This TCR beta chain was recovered during a study of cytomegalovirus exposure and HLA in healthy donors (dated by TCRdb to the late 2010s). For context, the study as a whole: According to an earlier analysis of several hundred of the donors, about 170 million T cells yielded roughly 110 million unique TCR beta sequences and approximately 300 Gb of sequence data. Roughly 300 gigabases of sequencing data and tens of millions of unique TCR sequences were included in an early release covering about 600 HLA-typed donors. Of the 300 to 400 genotyped donors, roughly 85% fell in the genetic ancestry cluster associated with self-reported Caucasian donors. The study was designed to test whether signatures of past pathogen exposure could be identified by cataloging public T cell receptors. The T cell repertoires of around 730 subjects were profiled by immunosequencing and related to cytomegalovirus serostatus. Besides the first cohort of roughly 660 subjects, a separate validation cohort made up of over a hundred different subjects was used. High-throughput TCR immunosequencing, statistical association of individual TCRs with disease status, and machine learning were combined to predict cytomegalovirus infection status. A later analysis re-analyzed previously published TCR beta repertoires from 550 to 700 donors and added high-resolution HLA genotyping to study TCR occurrence patterns. Rather than using new phenotypic data, the later analysis identified candidate immune exposures from TCR beta sequences and from how often those sequences occurred across donors. To decide whether each TCR beta V gene segment behaved as functional or pseudogenic, an earlier analysis of over 500 of the donors relied on high-throughput TCR beta sequencing. Alongside the repertoire data, information on donor age, sex, ethnicity and CMV serostatus was compiled. A later genetic analysis took genome-wide SNP genotypes for about 55% of the 666 donors and used that subset as a discovery cohort. All discovery cohort repertoires had been generated using a single sequencing platform. HLA typing included class I and class II loci at four-digit resolution. Typing coverage differed by locus: A, B, C, DRB1 and DQB1 were typed in about 620-630 donors, DQA1 in approximately 520, DPA1 in around 600, and DPB1 in 472. Several DR-DQ haplotypes were treated as single units for association and clustering because of strong linkage in the cohort. Across 398 genotyped donors of the cohort, an average of roughly 250,000 unique TCR beta nucleotide sequences per donor were sequenced, and roughly 20% of those sequences were non-productive.

In the germline V gene, CDR1 corresponds to SGHRS and CDR2 to YFSETQ. V trim: 3 bases; J trim: 7 bases; unmatched bases: 3. There are 13 amino acids in the CDR3, from cysteine to phenylalanine inclusive. The retained sequence is limited to the CDR3, 39 bases, with the frame set at the first base. The cohort was made up of 666 healthy bone marrow donors. At the time of sampling, every cohort member was nominally healthy, though immune exposures that went unrecorded were likely present. The donor tested CMV seronegative, placing the donor among the 350 to 400 seronegative members of the cohort. Every donor gave a peripheral blood sample, and the peripheral blood mononuclear cells from that sample were used for TCR beta sequencing. The Qiagen DNeasy Blood Extraction Kit was used to extract genomic DNA from the blood cell samples. What the study reported, not specific to this receptor: In vitro tests confirmed that a few of the cytomegalovirus-associated TCR beta chains recognize cytomegalovirus antigens. The study gave a list of about 160 TCR beta chains associated with cytomegalovirus. Sequencing depth was assumed to be roughly uniform across donors in the presence/absence analyses, though that assumption may not hold. A further reported finding was that TCR beta sequences accurately predicted the HLA-A and HLA-B alleles for most subjects in the first cohort. Most TCR sequences were seen in very few donors, while some public TCRs were found in many individuals. A later analysis reported that several top co-occurrence clusters appeared linked to parvovirus B19, influenza, CMV and Epstein-Barr virus. The classifier was reported to diagnose cytomegalovirus status with high specificity and sensitivity in both the original and validation cohorts. In a later analysis, HLA-associated TCR beta chains were found to be more clonally expanded and to have lower generation probabilities than equally common non-associated chains. In a later genetic analysis, a missense DCLRE1C variant was associated with V-gene and J-gene trimming of TCR beta chains, and the association was replicated in an independent cohort. Because some donors lacked HLA typing at each locus, the association tests relied only on the typed subset. In an earlier analysis of some 540 of the donors, most TCR beta V segments appeared in productive rearrangements about 87% or about 30% of the time, broadly matching IMGT annotations. Some IMGT-functional V segments, including TRBV6-2 and TRBV6-3, could not be told apart with the 87-base-pair reads, so those segments were excluded. A later analysis found that most CMV-associated TCR beta chains appeared HLA-restricted, with HLA associations seemingly driven largely by CMV exposure. Because counts were too low, 15 to 20 rarely observed V segments, including chromosome 9 orphons, were left out of the earlier analysis of a few hundred of the donors. Assigning TCR associations to individual alleles was difficult when HLA alleles, especially DR and DQ, strongly co-occurred. In a later analysis, 15,000 to 20,000 TCR beta sequences were associated with specific HLA alleles at a false discovery rate of 0.05. According to a later genetic analysis, donors in an Asian-associated ancestry cluster had fewer N-insertions in productive TCRs than the approximately 670-donor mean. Linkage disequilibrium might explain the correlated functional status among segregating V segments, but an unknown experimental factor could not be excluded. The authors suggested that the approach could potentially be generalized to other disease states and immunological phenotypes. Only TCR beta chains were sequenced in this cohort, and the absence of alpha or paired-chain data limited detectable features. According to a later analysis, TCR association rates differed among HLA loci, with DRB1 alleles showing the most associated TCRs and HLA-C alleles showing the fewest. The only immune exposure information available for the cohort was CMV serostatus. A group of highly shared sequence variants was considered likely to be a technical artifact of the sequencing pipeline.

Remarks on this clone: This receptor's antigen is unknown. Per-base quality was not reported, and no clone a single base away is much larger than it.

Library preparation used the immunoSEQ multiplex PCR assay. For the multiplex PCR, a mixture combining 60 forward primers for TCR Vbeta segments and 13 reverse primers for TCR Jbeta segments was used. The CDR3 region of rearranged TCR beta genes was amplified from genomic DNA by a multiplex PCR assay. On the Illumina HiSeq System, the amplified TCR beta libraries were sequenced as 87-base-pair reads. The study's processing was this. A later analysis tallied around 87 million unique TCR beta chains across the 666 repertoires, and around 9.9 million of those chains were shared by two or more donors. A nearest-neighbor algorithm error-corrected the raw reads and collapsed the reads into unique sequences, merging closely related sequences to remove PCR and sequencing errors. CDR3 sequences were aligned to IMGT reference sequences to assign V, D and J gene segments. For a sequence to be retained, a match of at least six nucleotides to both a V gene segment and a J gene segment was required. Rearrangements were classified as productive when the CDR3 lacked stop codons and remained in frame with V and J, and all other rearrangements were classified as non-productive. Following IMGT convention, CDR3 was defined as the stretch from the second conserved V-encoded cysteine to the conserved J-encoded phenylalanine. The earlier analysis of 500 to 600 of the donors excluded sequences that lacked an unambiguous match to a single V gene segment. An earlier analysis of fewer than 750 of the donors classified V segments as functional when productive rearrangements were above 56.7% and as segregating when the standard deviation between donors was above 5%. To diagnose cytomegalovirus status from the catalog of TCR beta chain sequences, a statistical classification framework was built. In a later analysis, TCR nucleotide sequences were compared against IMGT/GENE-DB human TR gene sequences so that V and J genes could be assigned. A later analysis assigned CDR3 sequences and most-parsimonious VDJ recombination scenarios with the TCRdist pipeline. In a later analysis, each TCR beta chain was defined by its CDR3 amino acid sequence together with its V-gene family, and reads without a unique V-gene family were excluded. A later analysis removed 550 to 650 highly shared, low-generation-probability nucleotide sequences to deal with suspected cross-contamination and a sequencing artifact. In a later analysis, a clonal expansion index for each public chain was calculated from normalized within-repertoire ranks of inferred template counts. In a later analysis, generation probabilities were computed with a VDJ recombination model fitted to out-of-frame rearrangements, and the resulting probabilities were checked against IGoR. In a later analysis, hypergeometric tests were used to score TCR-TCR, TCR-HLA and TCR-CMV co-occurrence, with a repertoire-size bias correction applied to TCR pairs. A later analysis estimated false discovery rates by permuting HLA or CMV assignments 20 times. In a later analysis, co-occurring TCRs were grouped using DBSCAN, with TCRdist sequence similarity added in when clustering inside HLA-allele-positive subsets. Co-occurrence clustering excluded repertoires with fewer than 30,000 or more than 120,000 public chains, plus five with anomalous nucleotide sharing. TCRdb took over this immuneACCESS table, retaining in-frame rearrangements with V and J assigned. Such tables are incomplete; in checked studies, under half of the missing clones stem from an unresolved V gene, and the remainder is unexplained. The V and J calls and clone size are taken from that table; D and trimming were inferred from the DNA. The sample includes 150,000 to 200,000 clones, with approximately 72% observed a single time. The ten largest clones capture approximately 1.5% of the sample.

The source is a man in his forties or fifties in good health and CMV-seronegative. The material sequenced was PBMCs. The chain uses TRBV5-1 and TRBJ1-2; the junction holds 10 bases that match TRBD1. The nucleotides are TGCGCCAGCAGCTCCGACAGGGGGCCTGGCTACACCTTC. This sequence encodes CASSSDRGPGYTF.